The 25 T cell receptor beta chains given below trace back to one sample, sequenced in a study of T cells in Graves' hyperthyroidism and ophthalmopathy. RNA transcripts provided the source from which TCR beta CDR3 regions were amplified. TCR CDR3 underwent first-round RT-PCR with the HTBI primer set. TCRdb reanalysed the multiplex PCR reads using MiXCR and keeps one entry per CDR3 protein. The sample gives a few hundred thousand distinct CDR3 sequences, just over 45% of which show up once; roughly 8.2% is in the top ten. Sequences were obtained from peripheral blood or thyroid tissue (not recorded which). Every receptor here comes from a woman under 30 with Graves' hyperthyroidism.

V and J are TRBV7-9 and TRBJ1-3; D is ambiguous. V lost 11 bases and J 5 bases, leaving 16 bases between the germline ends. The germline gives CDR1 SEHNR, CDR2 FQNEAQ (reference sequence). This CDR3 contains 13 residues. The CDR3 region has the DNA TGTGCCTGGATCCCGACCCAGAGAAACACCATATATTTT. Translating gives CAWIPTQRNTIYF. Full variable domain (remainder filled in from reference TRBV7-9 and TRBJ1-3): DTGVSQNPRHKITKRGQNVTFRCDPISEHNRLYWYRQTLGQGPEFLTYFQNEAQLEKSRLLSDRFSAERPKGSFSTLEIQRTEQGDSAMYLCAWIPTQRNTIYFGEGSWLTVV.

A note on this clonotype: Because the CDR3's place on the DNA is in doubt, the DNA is left out and the CDR3 is given as listed by TCRdb. The genes are TRBV6-2 or TRBV6-3 and TRBJ1-6; the table assigns TRBD1, which was not confirmed against the DNA. Germline loops: CDR1 MNHEY, CDR2 SVGEGT. The CDR3 is 18 amino acids in total, end residues counted. CDR3 loop: CASSTSSRGQGYNSPLHF.

A word on this clonotype: A much larger clone differs from this one at a single base, so this may be a read error. The rearrangement joins TRBV29-1 to TRBJ1-1; D may be TRBD1 (5 bases). Trimming stripped 7 bases from V and 9 bases from J, with 15 bases between. The germline gives CDR1 SQVTM, CDR2 ANQGSEA. This CDR3 spans 11 amino acids. The DNA of the CDR3 is TGCAGCGCCTCCCAAGGGACTCAAGCTTTCTTT. Its protein is CSASQGTQAFF.

The chain couples TRBV7-2 to TRBJ2-2; D is possibly TRBD1 (5 bases). CDR3 size: 13 residues. V shed 3 bases and J shed 7 bases, with 9 bases lying between them. CDR1 is SGHTA and CDR2 is FQGNSA in the germline V gene. The CDR3 protein is CASSLTVHGELFF. The CDR3 region has the DNA TGTGCCAGCAGCTTGACAGTCCACGGGGAGCTGTTTTTT. Full variable domain (rest looked up from reference TRBV7-2 and TRBJ2-2): GAGVSQSPSNKVTEKGKDVELRCDPISGHTALYWYRQSLGQGLEFLIYFQGNSAPDKSGLPSDRFSAERTGGSVSTLTIQRTQQEDSAVYLCASSLTVHGELFFGEGSRLTVL.

As to this clonotype: This may come from a read error, since a much larger clone is one base off. The chain employs TRBV7-9 and TRBJ2-7; TRBD1 is a possible D gene (6 bases). Per germline, CDR1 SEHNR and CDR2 FQNEAQ (reference sequence). CDR3 length equals 13 residues. CDR3 in amino acids: CASSLWTAYERYF. CDR3 in DNA: TGCGCCAGCAGCTTGTGGACAGCTTACGAGCGGTACTTC.

This clonotype has just one count. The chain employs TRBV27 and TRBJ1-5, with 7 bases fitting TRBD1. The V gene end was trimmed by 3 bases and the J gene end by 7 bases; junction bases not matched to a gene: 6. Germline loops: CDR1 MNHEY, CDR2 SMNVEV (reference sequence). The CDR3 extends over 14 amino acids. Here the CDR3 reads CASSLTGPLQPQHF. The DNA for the CDR3 is TGTGCCAGCAGTTTGACAGGGCCTTTGCAGCCCCAGCATTTT.

This clonotype was detected many times. This chain connects TRBV29-1 to TRBJ2-5, with D tentatively TRBD2 (5 bases). Trimming left V 6 bases short and J 5 bases short, with 16 bases between. CDR1 is SQVTM, CDR2 ANQGSEA, per germline. The CDR3 runs to 13 residues. CDR3 bases: TGCAGCGTGCCCCGAGAGGGATGGGAGACCCAGTACTTC. As protein: CSVPREGWETQYF.

This rearrangement joins TRBV25-1 to TRBJ2-6, with unresolved D. This CDR3 spans 13 amino acids. Trimming removed 1 base at V and 10 bases at J, with 8 bases between. CDR1 is MGHDK, CDR2 SYGVNS, per germline. In DNA form, the CDR3 reads TGTGCCAGCAGTGAATCAAAGGCTAACGTCCTGACTTTC. Amino acids: CASSESKANVLTF.

This clonotype was counted at least ten times. The gene calls are TRBV2 and TRBJ2-7; TRBD1 agrees at 7 bases. Germline CDR1 reads SNHLY; CDR2 reads FYNNEI. The CDR3 consists of 12 residues. The V gene end was trimmed by 6 bases and the J gene end by 3 bases; junction bases not matched to a gene: 2. DNA of the CDR3: TGTGCCAGCAGCCGGACAGGCTACGAGCAGTACTTC. Translation: CASSRTGYEQYF.

The rearrangement joins TRBV7-8 to TRBJ2-7; D ambiguous. The V gene's germline CDR1 is SGHVS and CDR2 FQNEAQ. Deletions cut 5 bases from V and 5 bases from J, with 13 bases between. The CDR3 totals 13 residues. The CDR3 reads CASSLGYRNEQYF. The CDR3, as DNA: TGTGCCAGCAGCCTCGGGTATAGGAACGAGCAGTACTTC.

The chain uses TRBV29-1 and TRBJ2-7, with D possibly matching TRBD1 (5 bases). The J call may be incorrect, as the DNA end agrees better with TRBJ2-1. The germline V gene has CDR1 SQVTM and CDR2 ANQGSEA. CDR3 size: 14 residues. The DNA of the CDR3 is TGCAGCGTTGCTCAGGACACGGGCGTGAATGAGCAGTTCTTC. Amino acids: CSVAQDTGVNEQFF.

This clonotype was counted ten times or more. The V and J genes are TRBV9 and TRBJ1-1; D call uncertain. CDR1 and CDR2 from the germline V gene are SGDLS and YYNGEE. This CDR3 region has 14 residues. V lost 0 bases and J lost 5, with 11 bases in between. The CDR3 sequence: CASSVGGLLTEAFF. The CDR3 nucleotides are TGTGCCAGCAGCGTAGGCGGGTTGTTAACTGAAGCTTTCTTT. Full variable domain (remainder filled in from reference TRBV9 and TRBJ1-1): DSGVTQTPKHLITATGQRVTLRCSPRSGDLSVYWYQQSLDQGLQFLIQYYNGEERAKGNILERFSAQQFPDLHSELNLSSLELGDSALYFCASSVGGLLTEAFFGQGTRLTVV.

This chain uses TRBV7-2 with TRBJ1-2, with 7 bases aligning to TRBD1. The CDR3 consists of 13 residues. Germline V gene sequence: CDR1 SGHTA, CDR2 FQGNSA. V dropped 5 bases and J dropped 6; count of bases not matched to a gene: 6. In DNA form, the CDR3 reads TGTGCCAGCAGCGCCGGGACAGCTGATGGCTACACCTTC. As protein: CASSAGTADGYTF.

About this clonotype itself: This may stem from a read error, because a much larger clone lies one nucleotide away. The rearrangement uses TRBV6-1 and TRBJ1-1; TRBD1 is a possible D gene (5 bases). This CDR3 contains 13 residues. In germline, CDR1 is MNHNS, CDR2 SASEGT. Deletions cut 11 bases from V and 3 bases from J, with 16 bases between. In DNA, the CDR3 is TGTGCCGCAACGGGCGGCAGGGACACTGAAGCTTTCTTT. Protein: CAATGGRDTEAFF.

The V call is TRBV10-3, the J call TRBJ1-5; a possible D gene is TRBD1 (5 bases). The CDR3 loop spans 16 amino acids. CDR1 is ENHRY, CDR2 SYGVKD, per germline. Trimming shortened V by 2 bases and J by 0 bases, and 11 bases separated the two germline ends. This CDR3 is CAISEGAGYSNQPQHF. In DNA, the CDR3 is TGTGCCATCAGTGAGGGGGCGGGGTATAGCAATCAGCCCCAGCATTTT.

This clonotype was seen repeatedly, ten times or more. The chain couples TRBV6-6 to TRBJ1-2; TRBD1 might be the D (6 bases). V shed 4 bases and J shed 7 bases, with 13 bases lying between them. The CDR3 spans 13 residues. The germline V gene encodes CDR1 MNHNY and CDR2 SVGAGI (reference sequence). CDR3 nucleotide sequence: TGTGCCAGCAGTTCGGGACAAAGCAGTGGCTACACCTTC. Its protein is CASSSGQSSGYTF.

This clonotype showed up just a few times. The chain uses TRBV12-3 or TRBV12-4 and TRBJ2-7; 8 nucleotides align to TRBD2. This CDR3 has 15 residues. With 6 bases clipped from V and 0 bases from J, the junction kept 7 bases outside the gene matches. CDR3 region: CASSVLAAASYEQYF. For the CDR3, the DNA is TGTGCCAGCAGCGTACTAGCGGCGGCCTCCTACGAGCAGTACTTC.

This rearrangement joins TRBV25-1 to TRBJ1-2; a weak D match, TRBD1 (5 bases). V lost 4 bases, J lost 8 bases, and 17 bases lay in between. CDR1 is MGHDK, CDR2 SYGVNS, per germline. The CDR3 runs to 14 residues. The DNA of the CDR3 is TGTGCCAGCAGTGCCCCCCACAGGTTGGGAGGCTACACCTTC. Translation gives CASSAPHRLGGYTF.

This chain uses TRBV9 with TRBJ1-6; 8 nucleotides match TRBD1. Trimming removed 4 bases from V and 10 bases from J; junction bases left unmatched: 7. CDR1 and CDR2 from the germline V gene are SGDLS and YYNGEE. The CDR3 length is 14 residues. The chain's CDR3 is CASSTRQGSSPLHF. DNA of the CDR3: TGTGCCAGCAGCACAAGACAGGGGAGCTCACCCCTCCACTTT.

The chain employs TRBV29-1 and TRBJ2-7, with TRBD1 as a possible D gene (5 bases). The length of the CDR3 is 14 residues. Germline V gene data show CDR1 as SQVTM and CDR2 as ANQGSEA. The CDR3 loop is CAGSLWQGRDEQYF. Here the CDR3 DNA reads TGCGCCGGCTCCCTGTGGCAGGGAAGGGACGAGCAGTACTTC.

The V gene is TRBV2, the J gene TRBJ1-6; weak D call: TRBD1 (6 bases). CDR3 length equals 17 residues. V was trimmed by 3 bases and J by 15 bases, leaving 27 bases between them. Germline V gene data show CDR1 as SNHLY and CDR2 as FYNNEI. The CDR3 region is CASSEGPRGYGYLYLHF. CDR3 coding DNA: TGTGCCAGCAGTGAGGGCCCCAGGGGCTATGGCTACCTTTACCTCCACTTT. The full variable domain, in which reference TRBV2 and TRBJ1-6 provide the parts outside the CDR3, is EPEVTQTPSHQVTQMGQEVILRCVPISNHLYFYWYRQILGQKVEFLVSFYNNEISEKSEIFDDQFSVERPDGSNFTLKIRSTKLEDSAMYFCASSEGPRGYGYLYLHFGNGTRLTVT.

DNA for the CDR3: TGTGCCAGCAGCCAGTCAGACATGAACACTGAAGCTTTCTTT. Protein: CASSQSDMNTEAFF. This chain links TRBV7-3 with TRBJ1-1; no clear D gene. The length of the CDR3 is 14 residues. CDR1 SGHTA and CDR2 FQGTGA come from the germline V gene. V lost 5 bases to trimming and J lost 0 bases, with 10 bases between them.

This clonotype was counted only a few times. The CDR3 nucleotides read TGTGCCAGCAGCATCAGACAGGCAATAAATGGCTACACCTTC. Protein product: CASSIRQAINGYTF. The chain is built from TRBV11-2 and TRBJ1-2; D perhaps matches TRBD1 (6 bases). Germline V gives CDR1 SGHAT, CDR2 FQNNGV. The CDR3 runs 14 residues. V was clipped by 5 bases and J by 6 bases, with 16 bases between them.

This clonotype was detected a few times. The chain carries TRBV5-1 and TRBJ1-2; weak D call: TRBD1 (6 bases). The CDR3 loop spans 16 amino acids. V lost 3 bases and J lost 0, with 15 bases in between. Per germline, CDR1 SGHRS and CDR2 YFSETQ. For the CDR3, the DNA is TGCGCCAGCAGCTCTACGACAGGAGCCTCTAACTATGGCTACACCTTC. It translates to CASSSTTGASNYGYTF.

This clonotype came up a few times. The rearrangement joins TRBV7-9 to TRBJ1-2; no reliable D call. The CDR3 consists of 15 residues. Germline CDR1 is SEHNR and CDR2 is FQNEAQ (reference sequence). Between the trimmed V and J ends, which lost 5 bases and 2 bases, there was a span of 15 bases. The CDR3 spells CASSPRMGQNYGYTF. As DNA, the CDR3 is TGTGCCAGCAGCCCCCGAATGGGCCAGAACTATGGCTACACCTTC.